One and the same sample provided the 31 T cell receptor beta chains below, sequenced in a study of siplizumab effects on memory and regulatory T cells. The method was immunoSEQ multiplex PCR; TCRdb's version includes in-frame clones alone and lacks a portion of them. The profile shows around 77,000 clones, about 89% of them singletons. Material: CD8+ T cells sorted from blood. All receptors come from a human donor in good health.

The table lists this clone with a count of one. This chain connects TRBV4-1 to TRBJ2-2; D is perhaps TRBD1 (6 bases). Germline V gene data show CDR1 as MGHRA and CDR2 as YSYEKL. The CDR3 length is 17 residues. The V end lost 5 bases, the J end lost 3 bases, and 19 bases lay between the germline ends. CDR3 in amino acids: CASSKTRGGGYTGELFF. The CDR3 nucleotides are TGCGCCAGCAGCAAAACTCGTGGGGGCGGGTACACCGGGGAGCTGTTTTTT.

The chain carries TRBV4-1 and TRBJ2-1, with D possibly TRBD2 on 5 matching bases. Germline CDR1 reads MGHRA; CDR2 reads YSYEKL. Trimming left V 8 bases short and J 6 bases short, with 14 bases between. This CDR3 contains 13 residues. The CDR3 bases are TGCGCCAGCGGACTCATACCGGGCAATGAGCAGTTCTTC. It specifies CASGLIPGNEQFF.

CDR3 sequence reads: CASGLFEVGHQPQHF. CDR3 sequence (DNA): TGTGCTAGTGGTTTGTTTGAGGTCGGGCATCAGCCCCAGCATTTT. The genes are TRBV12-5 and TRBJ1-5; D not resolved. The CDR3 spans 15 residues. V lost 2 bases and J 5 bases, leaving 13 bases between the germline ends. Germline V CDR1 and CDR2: LGHNT, FRNRAP.

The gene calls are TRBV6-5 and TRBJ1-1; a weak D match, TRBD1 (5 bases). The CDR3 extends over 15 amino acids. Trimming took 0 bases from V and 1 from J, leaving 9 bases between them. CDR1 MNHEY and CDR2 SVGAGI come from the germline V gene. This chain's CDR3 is CASSYSGQGNTEAFF. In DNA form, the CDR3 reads TGTGCCAGCAGTTACTCGGGGCAGGGGAACACTGAAGCTTTCTTT.

CDR3 amino acids: CASSRTASSGNTIYF. The CDR3 region has the DNA TGTGCCAGCAGCCGGACAGCGAGCTCTGGAAACACCATATATTTT. The chain is built from TRBV11-1 and TRBJ1-3; TRBD1 is a possible D gene (6 bases). V shed 5 bases and J shed 0 bases, with 11 bases lying between them. This CDR3 has 15 residues. CDR1 and CDR2 from the germline V gene are SGHAT and FQDESV (reference sequence).

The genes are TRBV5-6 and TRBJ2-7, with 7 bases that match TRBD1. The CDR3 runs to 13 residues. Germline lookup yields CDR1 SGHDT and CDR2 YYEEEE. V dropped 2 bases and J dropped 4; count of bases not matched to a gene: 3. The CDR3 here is CASSLQQGYEQYF. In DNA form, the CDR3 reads TGTGCCAGCAGCTTACAACAGGGGTACGAGCAGTACTTC.

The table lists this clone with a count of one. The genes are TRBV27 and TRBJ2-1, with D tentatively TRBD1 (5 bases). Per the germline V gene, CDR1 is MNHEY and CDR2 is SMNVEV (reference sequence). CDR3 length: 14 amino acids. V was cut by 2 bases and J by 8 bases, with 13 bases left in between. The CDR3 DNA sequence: TGTGCCAGCAGTTTAGCCAGGGCGGCCGATGAGCAGTTCTTC. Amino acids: CASSLARAADEQFF.

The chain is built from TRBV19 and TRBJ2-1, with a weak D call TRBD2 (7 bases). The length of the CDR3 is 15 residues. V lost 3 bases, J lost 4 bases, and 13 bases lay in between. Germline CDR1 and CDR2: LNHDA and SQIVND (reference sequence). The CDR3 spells CASSMGRGPYNEQFF. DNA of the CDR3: TGTGCCAGTAGTATGGGGCGGGGGCCTTACAATGAGCAGTTCTTC.

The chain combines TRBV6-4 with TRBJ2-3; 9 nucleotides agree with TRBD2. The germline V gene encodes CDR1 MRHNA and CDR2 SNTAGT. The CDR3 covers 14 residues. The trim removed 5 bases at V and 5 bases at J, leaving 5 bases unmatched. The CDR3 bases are TGTGCCAGCAGTAAAATAGCGGGAGAAGATACGCAGTATTTT. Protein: CASSKIAGEDTQYF.

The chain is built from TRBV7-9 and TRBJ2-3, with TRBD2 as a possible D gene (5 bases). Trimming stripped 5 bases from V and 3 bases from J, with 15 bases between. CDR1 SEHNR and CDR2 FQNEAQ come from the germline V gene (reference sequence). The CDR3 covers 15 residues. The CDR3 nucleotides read TGTGCCAGCAGCCCATCATACGGAGGAACAGATACGCAGTATTTT. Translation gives CASSPSYGGTDTQYF.

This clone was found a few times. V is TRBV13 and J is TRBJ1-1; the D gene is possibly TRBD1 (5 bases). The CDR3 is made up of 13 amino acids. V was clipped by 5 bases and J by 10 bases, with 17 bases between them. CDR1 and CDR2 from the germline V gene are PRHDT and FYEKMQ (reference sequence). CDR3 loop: CASSVGRDPVAFF. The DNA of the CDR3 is TGTGCCAGCAGCGTTGGCAGGGATCCTGTAGCTTTCTTT.

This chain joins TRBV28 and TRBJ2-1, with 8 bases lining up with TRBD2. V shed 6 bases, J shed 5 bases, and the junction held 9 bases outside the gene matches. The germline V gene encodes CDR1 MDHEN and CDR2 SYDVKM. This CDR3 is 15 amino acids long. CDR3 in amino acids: CASSPSGRVHNEQFF. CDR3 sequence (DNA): TGTGCCAGCAGCCCGAGCGGGAGAGTCCACAATGAGCAGTTCTTC. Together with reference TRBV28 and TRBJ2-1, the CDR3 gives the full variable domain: DVKVTQSSRYLVKRTGEKVFLECVQDMDHENMFWYRQDPGLGLRLIYFSYDVKMKEKGDIPEGYSVSREKKERFSLILESASTNQTSMYLCASSPSGRVHNEQFFGPGTRLTVL.

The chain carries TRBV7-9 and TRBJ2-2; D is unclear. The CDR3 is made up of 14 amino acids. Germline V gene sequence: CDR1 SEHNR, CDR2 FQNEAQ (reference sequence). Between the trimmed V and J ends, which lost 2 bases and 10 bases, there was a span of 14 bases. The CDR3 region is CASSLWATNEELFF. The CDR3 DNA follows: TGTGCCAGCAGCTTATGGGCTACTAATGAGGAGCTGTTTTTT.

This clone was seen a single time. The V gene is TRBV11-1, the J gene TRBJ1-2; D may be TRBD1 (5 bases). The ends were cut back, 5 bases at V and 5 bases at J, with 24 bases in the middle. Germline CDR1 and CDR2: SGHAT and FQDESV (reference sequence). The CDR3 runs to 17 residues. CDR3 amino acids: CASSAWRQGGLLYGYTF. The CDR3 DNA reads TGTGCCAGCAGCGCCTGGCGTCAGGGTGGATTACTGTATGGCTACACCTTC.

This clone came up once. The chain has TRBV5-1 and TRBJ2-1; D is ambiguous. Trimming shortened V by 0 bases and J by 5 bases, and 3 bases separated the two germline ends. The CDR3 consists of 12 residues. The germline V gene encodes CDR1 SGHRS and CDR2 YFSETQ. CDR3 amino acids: CASSLADNEQFF. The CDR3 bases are TGCGCCAGCAGCTTGGCCGACAATGAGCAGTTCTTC. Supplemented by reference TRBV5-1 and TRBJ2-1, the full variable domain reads KAGVTQTPRYLIKTRGQQVTLSCSPISGHRSVSWYQQTPGQGLQFLFEYFSETQRNKGNFPGRFSGRQFSNSRSEMNVSTLELGDSALYLCASSLADNEQFFGPGTRLTVL.

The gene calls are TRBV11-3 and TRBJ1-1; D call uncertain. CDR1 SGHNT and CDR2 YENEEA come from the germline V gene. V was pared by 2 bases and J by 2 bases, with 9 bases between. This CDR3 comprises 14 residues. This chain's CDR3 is CASSLRGPNTEAFF. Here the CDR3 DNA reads TGTGCCAGCAGCTTACGAGGGCCCAACACTGAAGCTTTCTTT. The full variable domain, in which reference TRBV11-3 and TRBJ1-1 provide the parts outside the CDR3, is EAGVVQSPRYKIIEKKQPVAFWCNPISGHNTLYWYLQNLGQGPELLIRYENEEAVDDSQLPKDRFSAERLKGVDSTLKIQPAELGDSAVYLCASSLRGPNTEAFFGQGTRLTVV.

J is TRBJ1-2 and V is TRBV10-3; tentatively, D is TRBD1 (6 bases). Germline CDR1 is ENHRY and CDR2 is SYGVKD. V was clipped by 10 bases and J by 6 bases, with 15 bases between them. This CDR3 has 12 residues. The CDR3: CASHHGGHGYTF. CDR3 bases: TGTGCCAGCCACCATGGGGGCCATGGCTACACCTTC.

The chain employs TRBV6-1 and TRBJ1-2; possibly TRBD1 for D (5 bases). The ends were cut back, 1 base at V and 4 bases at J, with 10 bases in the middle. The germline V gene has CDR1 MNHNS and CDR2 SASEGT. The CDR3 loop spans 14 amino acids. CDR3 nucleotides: TGTGCCAGCAGTGAAGGGACAAACTTCTATGGCTACACCTTC. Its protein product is CASSEGTNFYGYTF.

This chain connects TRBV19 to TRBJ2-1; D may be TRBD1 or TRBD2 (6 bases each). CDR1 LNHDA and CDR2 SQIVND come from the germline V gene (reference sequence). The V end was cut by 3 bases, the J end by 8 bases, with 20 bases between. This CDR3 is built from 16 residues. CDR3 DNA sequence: TGTGCCAGTAGTATTTCAGCTGGGGGGCCGAGGGATGAGCAGTTCTTC. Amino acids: CASSISAGGPRDEQFF.

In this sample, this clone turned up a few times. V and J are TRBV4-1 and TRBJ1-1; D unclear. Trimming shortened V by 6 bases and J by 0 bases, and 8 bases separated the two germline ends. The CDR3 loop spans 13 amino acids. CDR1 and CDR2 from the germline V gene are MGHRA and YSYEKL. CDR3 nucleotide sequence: TGCGCCAGCAGGGACGGAATGAACACTGAAGCTTTCTTT. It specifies CASRDGMNTEAFF.

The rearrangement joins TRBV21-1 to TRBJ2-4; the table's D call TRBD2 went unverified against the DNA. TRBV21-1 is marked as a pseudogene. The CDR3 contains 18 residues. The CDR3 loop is CASSPVFRRTLAKNIQYF. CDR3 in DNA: TGTGCCAGCAGCCCCGTTTTTAGACGGACTCTAGCCAAAAACATTCAGTACTTC.

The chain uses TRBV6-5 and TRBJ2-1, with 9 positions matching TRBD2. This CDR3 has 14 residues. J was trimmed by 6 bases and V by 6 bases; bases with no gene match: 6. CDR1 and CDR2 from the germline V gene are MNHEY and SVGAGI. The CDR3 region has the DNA TGTGCCAGCAGGTCGGGACTAGCTCCCAATGAGCAGTTCTTC. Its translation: CASRSGLAPNEQFF.

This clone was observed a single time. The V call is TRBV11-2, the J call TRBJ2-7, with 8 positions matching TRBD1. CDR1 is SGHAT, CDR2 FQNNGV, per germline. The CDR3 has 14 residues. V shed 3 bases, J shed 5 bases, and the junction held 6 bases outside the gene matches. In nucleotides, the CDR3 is TGTGCCAGCAGCTTGCTCAGGGGGCTGGACGAGCAGTACTTC. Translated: CASSLLRGLDEQYF.

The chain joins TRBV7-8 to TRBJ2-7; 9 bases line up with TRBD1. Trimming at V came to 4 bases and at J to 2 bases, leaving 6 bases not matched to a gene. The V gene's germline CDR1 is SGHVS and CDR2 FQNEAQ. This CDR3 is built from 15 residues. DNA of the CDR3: TGTGCCAGCAGCTCCCCCGGGACAGGGACCTACGAGCAGTACTTC. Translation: CASSSPGTGTYEQYF.

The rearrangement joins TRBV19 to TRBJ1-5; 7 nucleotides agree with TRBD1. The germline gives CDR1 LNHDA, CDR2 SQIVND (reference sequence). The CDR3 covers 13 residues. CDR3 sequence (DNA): TGTGCGATAGGACAGGAGGGCAATCAGCCCCAGCATTTT. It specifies CAIGQEGNQPQHF.

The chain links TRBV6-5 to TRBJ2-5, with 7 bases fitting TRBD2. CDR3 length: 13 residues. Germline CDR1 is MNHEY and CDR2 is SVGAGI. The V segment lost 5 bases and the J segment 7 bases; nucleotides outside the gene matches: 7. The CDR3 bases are TGTGCCAGCAGTATACGGGGGGTGGGGACCCAGTACTTC. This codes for CASSIRGVGTQYF.

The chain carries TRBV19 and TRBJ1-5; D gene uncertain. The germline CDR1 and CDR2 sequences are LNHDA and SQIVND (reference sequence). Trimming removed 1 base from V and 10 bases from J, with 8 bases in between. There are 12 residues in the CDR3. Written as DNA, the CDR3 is TGTGCCAGTAGTATAGTCTACCCCCCCCAGCATTTT. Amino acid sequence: CASSIVYPPQHF.

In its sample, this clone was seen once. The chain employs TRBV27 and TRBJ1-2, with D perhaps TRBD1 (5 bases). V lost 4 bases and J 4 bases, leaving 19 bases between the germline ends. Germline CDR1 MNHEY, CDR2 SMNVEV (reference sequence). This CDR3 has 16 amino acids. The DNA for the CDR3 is TGTGCCAGCAGTTCAACAACTGGGACGCCGGTCTATGGCTACACCTTC. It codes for CASSSTTGTPVYGYTF.

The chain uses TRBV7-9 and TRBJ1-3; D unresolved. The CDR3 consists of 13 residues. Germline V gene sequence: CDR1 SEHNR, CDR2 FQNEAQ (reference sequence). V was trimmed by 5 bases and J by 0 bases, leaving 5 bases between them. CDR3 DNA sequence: TGTGCCAGCAGCCCCAACTCTGGAAACACCATATATTTT. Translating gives CASSPNSGNTIYF.

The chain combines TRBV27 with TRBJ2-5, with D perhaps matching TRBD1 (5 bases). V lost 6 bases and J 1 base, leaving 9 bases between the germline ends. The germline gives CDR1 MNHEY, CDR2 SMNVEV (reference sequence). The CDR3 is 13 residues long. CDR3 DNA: TGTGCCAGCAGGAACAGGCCCCAAGAGACCCAGTACTTC. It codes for CASRNRPQETQYF.

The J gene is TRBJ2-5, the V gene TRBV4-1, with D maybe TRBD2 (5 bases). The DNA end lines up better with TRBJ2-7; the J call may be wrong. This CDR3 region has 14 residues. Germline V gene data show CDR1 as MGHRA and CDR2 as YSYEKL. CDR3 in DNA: TGCGCCAGCAGCCCCCGCCCCCGGGGAGACGAGCAGTACTTC. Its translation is CASSPRPRGDEQYF.